These 22 T cell receptor beta chains came from one sample sequenced in a study of OX40 agonist ivuxolimab in advanced cancers. The method was immunoSEQ multiplex PCR; TCRdb's version includes in-frame clones alone and lacks a portion of them. This sample yields around 76,000 clones, of which almost 85% are seen a single time; about 0.6% belongs to the top ten. Material: CD4+ or CD8+ T cells sorted from blood, obtained in a trial of the OX40 agonist ivuxolimab. The receptors were sampled from an adult with an advanced solid tumor such as melanoma, head and neck, liver or kidney cancer.

CDR3 protein: CAWSAPDRGNYGYTF. CDR3 DNA: TGTGCCTGGAGTGCCCCAGACAGGGGGAACTATGGCTACACCTTC. The V and J genes are TRBV30 and TRBJ1-2, with 9 bases fitting TRBD1. CDR3 length equals 15 residues. Germline CDR1 and CDR2: GTSNPN and SVGIG (reference sequence). With 1 base clipped from V and 2 bases from J, the junction kept 5 bases outside the gene matches.

This chain joins TRBV7-9 and TRBJ1-5; 10 nucleotides align to TRBD1. Germline V gives CDR1 SEHNR, CDR2 FQNEAQ (reference sequence). Trimming removed 5 bases from V and 7 bases from J; junction bases left unmatched: 5. CDR3 length equals 14 residues. Here the CDR3 reads CASSIGDRGQPQHF. CDR3 in DNA: TGTGCCAGCAGCATTGGGGACAGGGGACAGCCCCAGCATTTT.

This clone has a single count. CDR3 sequence: CASSPAGTGGYGYTF. The CDR3 DNA reads TGTGCCAGCAGCCCCGCCGGGACAGGGGGCTATGGCTACACCTTC. The chain employs TRBV7-8 and TRBJ1-2, with 11 bases lining up with TRBD1. Germline loops: CDR1 SGHVS, CDR2 FQNEAQ. The CDR3 runs 15 residues. With V trimmed by 5 bases and J by 4 bases, 6 bases remained unmatched.

The gene calls are TRBV7-9 and TRBJ1-2; the match to TRBD1 covers 8 bases. Per the germline V gene, CDR1 is SEHNR and CDR2 is FQNEAQ (reference sequence). There are 17 residues in the CDR3. The junction had 15 bases not matched to a gene; V was cut back by 5 bases and J by 4 bases. The CDR3 reads CASSTRSGGKFLYGYTF. The CDR3, as DNA: TGTGCCAGCAGCACAAGATCAGGGGGCAAGTTCCTCTATGGCTACACCTTC.

V usage is TRBV18 and J usage is TRBJ1-1; D not resolved. CDR3 size: 16 residues. The V and J ends lost 4 bases and 0 bases respectively, with 15 bases between them. The germline V gene has CDR1 KGHSH and CDR2 LQKENI. In DNA, the CDR3 is TGTGCCAGCTCACGACGTGGAACACTAATGAACACTGAAGCTTTCTTT. Protein sequence: CASSRRGTLMNTEAFF.

This chain connects TRBV10-2 to TRBJ1-3, with 7 bases matching TRBD1. CDR3 length: 15 amino acids. CDR1 and CDR2 (germline): WSHSY, SAAADI. The V and J ends lost 2 bases and 4 bases, in that order; junction bases with no gene match: 5. For the CDR3, the DNA is TGCGCCAGCAGTGAGGGACAGGTTCGGGGAAACACCATATATTTT. It translates to CASSEGQVRGNTIYF.

V and J are TRBV4-3 and TRBJ2-7; 14 bases are a match to TRBD2. The J segment lost 4 bases and the V segment lost 0 bases, leaving 11 bases of the junction unmatched. This CDR3 is 19 amino acids long. Germline V gives CDR1 LGHNA, CDR2 YSLEER. The CDR3 sequence: CASSQDLGLAGGKPYEQYF. CDR3 bases: TGCGCCAGCAGCCAAGATCTCGGACTAGCGGGGGGCAAACCATACGAGCAGTACTTC.

The chain has TRBV20-1 and TRBJ1-2; tentatively, D is TRBD1 (6 bases). Per germline, CDR1 DFQATT and CDR2 SNEGSKA (reference sequence). Deletions cut 7 bases from V and 3 bases from J, with 9 bases between. This CDR3 comprises 11 residues. This chain's CDR3 is CSVKGDYGYTF. CDR3 in DNA: TGCAGTGTCAAGGGGGACTATGGCTACACCTTC.

CDR3 bases: TGTGCCAGCAGCCAGACGGATCAAAACACCGGGGAGCTGTTTTTT. Amino acids: CASSQTDQNTGELFF. The V gene is TRBV7-3, the J gene TRBJ2-2; D is unclear. CDR1 and CDR2 from the germline V gene are SGHTA and FQGTGA. The CDR3 is 15 amino acids. Trimming removed 5 bases from V and 2 bases from J, with 12 bases in between.

The rearrangement uses TRBV5-1 and TRBJ1-6; TRBD1 matches at 7 bases. This CDR3 region has 20 residues. V was pared by 2 bases and J by 8 bases, with 22 bases of the junction left unmatched. Germline loops: CDR1 SGHRS, CDR2 YFSETQ. The CDR3 sequence is CASSFDDRGTASGRHSPLHF. The DNA for the CDR3 is TGCGCCAGCAGCTTTGACGACCGCGGGACAGCCAGTGGAAGGCATTCACCCCTCCACTTT.

The chain combines TRBV18 with TRBJ1-2; D remains unclear. There are 12 residues in the CDR3. V was clipped by 5 bases and J by 5 bases, with 9 bases between them. Germline V CDR1 and CDR2: KGHSH, LQKENI. This CDR3 reads CASSETTYGYTF. In DNA, the CDR3 is TGTGCCAGCTCAGAAACTACTTATGGCTACACCTTC. The full variable domain, with the rest looked up from reference TRBV18 and TRBJ1-2, is NAGVMQNPRHLVRRRGQEARLRCSPMKGHSHVYWYRQLPEEGLKFMVYLQKENIIDESGMPKERFSAEFPKEGPSILRIQQVVRGDSAAYFCASSETTYGYTFGSGTRLTVV.

The chain links TRBV11-2 to TRBJ2-7; D possibly matches TRBD1 or TRBD2 (5 bases each). This CDR3 contains 17 residues. Germline V lookup: CDR1 SGHAT, CDR2 FQNNGV. V dropped 2 bases and J dropped 3 bases, with 20 bases sitting between them. The CDR3 region is CASSLNLGTSEGYEQYF. The CDR3 region has the DNA TGTGCCAGCAGCTTAAATCTTGGGACGTCAGAAGGCTACGAGCAGTACTTC. Full variable domain (missing parts from reference TRBV11-2 and TRBJ2-7): EAGVAQSPRYKIIEKRQSVAFWCNPISGHATLYWYQQILGQGPKLLIQFQNNGVVDDSQLPKDRFSAERLKGVDSTLKIQPAKLEDSAVYLCASSLNLGTSEGYEQYFGPGTRLTVT.

This chain uses TRBV25-1 with TRBJ1-1, with a weak D call TRBD1 (5 bases). This CDR3 has 16 residues. Trimming took 1 base from V and 1 from J, leaving 13 bases between them. Germline lookup yields CDR1 MGHDK and CDR2 SYGVNS. The DNA of the CDR3 is TGTGCCAGCAGTGAATTTGTCGGGACGGAGAACACTGAAGCTTTCTTT. The encoded protein is CASSEFVGTENTEAFF. Supplemented by reference TRBV25-1 and TRBJ1-1, the full variable domain reads EADIYQTPRYLVIGTGKKITLECSQTMGHDKMYWYQQDPGMELHLIHYSYGVNSTEKGDLSSESTVSRIRTEHFPLTLESARPSHTSQYLCASSEFVGTENTEAFFGQGTRLTVV.

This chain links TRBV10-1 with TRBJ1-6, with D perhaps TRBD1 (5 bases). Germline-derived CDR1 and CDR2 are WNHNN and SYGVQD (reference sequence). V lost 4 bases to trimming and J lost 6 bases, with 10 bases between them. The CDR3 has 14 residues. CDR3 sequence: CASSGGTSNSPLHF. CDR3 coding DNA: TGCGCCAGCAGTGGGGGCACCTCTAATTCACCCCTCCACTTT.

The chain joins TRBV2 to TRBJ2-7; D perhaps matches TRBD2 (7 bases). Germline CDR1 and CDR2: SNHLY and FYNNEI. Trimming stripped 8 bases from V and 2 bases from J, with 13 bases between. CDR3 length: 13 residues. CDR3 residues: CASGGDTTYEQYF. The CDR3 region has the DNA TGTGCCAGCGGGGGGGACACTACCTACGAGCAGTACTTC.

This chain links TRBV5-1 with TRBJ1-2; tentative D call: TRBD1 (6 bases). This CDR3 region has 16 residues. CDR1 SGHRS and CDR2 YFSETQ come from the germline V gene. The V gene lost 3 bases and the J gene lost 1 base, with 16 bases spanning the gap. In DNA form, the CDR3 reads TGCGCCAGCAGCTCTGGGGGGCAGGTCCTTAACTATGGCTACACCTTC. It yields the protein CASSSGGQVLNYGYTF.

The chain has TRBV7-3 and TRBJ1-1; D is perhaps TRBD1 (6 bases). In germline, CDR1 is SGHTA, CDR2 FQGTGA. The germline V and J ends were trimmed by 1 base and 0 bases, with 9 bases remaining between them. This CDR3 has 15 residues. DNA for the CDR3: TGTGCCAGCAGCTTAAACAGGGAGGTGAACACTGAAGCTTTCTTT. Translation gives CASSLNREVNTEAFF. Using reference TRBV7-3 and TRBJ1-1 for the parts outside the CDR3, the full variable domain is GAGVSQTPSNKVTEKGKYVELRCDPISGHTALYWYRQSLGQGPEFLIYFQGTGAADDSGLPNDRFFAVRPEGSVSTLKIQRTERGDSAVYLCASSLNREVNTEAFFGQGTRLTVV.

The V and J genes are TRBV6-6 and TRBJ2-7; 7 bases align to TRBD1. The V and J ends lost 6 bases and 0 bases, in that order; junction bases with no gene match: 2. CDR3 length equals 13 residues. The germline V gene encodes CDR1 MNHNY and CDR2 SVGAGI (reference sequence). CDR3 loop: CASRRDSSYEQYF. CDR3 sequence (DNA): TGTGCCAGCAGAAGGGACAGCTCCTACGAGCAGTACTTC.

The genes are TRBV2 and TRBJ2-3, with TRBD2 matching 8 bases. The V segment lost 5 bases and the J segment 6 bases; nucleotides outside the gene matches: 4. The germline V gene encodes CDR1 SNHLY and CDR2 FYNNEI. This CDR3 spans 13 amino acids. The CDR3 DNA is TGTGCCAGCAGTCCCCGGGGGGGGGATACGCAGTATTTT. It specifies CASSPRGGDTQYF.

The chain recombines TRBV4-1 with TRBJ2-3; 14 bases line up with TRBD2. Germline V CDR1 and CDR2: MGHRA, YSYEKL. Losses at the gene ends were 0 bases for V and 2 bases for J; bases not matched to a gene: 7. The CDR3 consists of 19 residues. The CDR3 sequence: CASSQDRGTSGGFTDTQYF. CDR3 coding DNA: TGCGCCAGCAGCCAAGATAGGGGGACTAGCGGGGGCTTCACAGATACGCAGTATTTT.

This clone appeared once. The rearrangement uses TRBV19 and TRBJ1-2, with D unresolved. Trimming stripped 5 bases from V and 4 bases from J, with 11 bases between. Germline V CDR1 and CDR2: LNHDA, SQIVND (reference sequence). The CDR3 extends over 13 amino acids. The CDR3 region has the DNA TGTGCCAGTAGTTCCCGTAGGACCTATGGCTACACCTTC. Translated, it gives CASSSRRTYGYTF. The full variable domain, in which reference TRBV19 and TRBJ1-2 provide the parts outside the CDR3, is DGGITQSPKYLFRKEGQNVTLSCEQNLNHDAMYWYRQDPGQGLRLIYYSQIVNDFQKGDIAEGYSVSREKKESFPLTVTSAQKNPTAFYLCASSSRRTYGYTFGSGTRLTVV.

This rearrangement joins TRBV6-6 to TRBJ1-5, with TRBD1 matching over 7 bases. V shed 7 bases, J shed 3 bases, and the junction held 3 bases outside the gene matches. In germline, CDR1 is MNHNY, CDR2 SVGAGI (reference sequence). CDR3 length equals 13 residues. The chain's CDR3 is CASTGTVNQPQHF. The CDR3 nucleotides read TGTGCCAGCACCGGGACAGTCAATCAGCCCCAGCATTTT.